Following are 4 T cell receptor beta chains from one sample sequenced in a study of blood T cell repertoires in COVID-19. TCRdb's copy holds only in-frame clones and misses some; the assay was immunoSEQ multiplex PCR. Here the sample spans 280,000 or so clones, nearly 90% being singletons. The sample was PBMCs or T cells enriched from blood (not recorded which). These receptors all come from a woman aged 18-29 years with acute COVID-19.

CDR3 nucleotides: TGTGCCAGCAGCTTCACCGTCCGAAATCGACTAGCGGAAAGAGGAGCTGGGGCCAACGTCCTGACTTTC. Protein: CASSFTVRNRLAERGAGANVLTF. The chain combines TRBV6-6 with TRBJ2-6, with 9 bases matching TRBD2. Germline V lookup: CDR1 MNHNY, CDR2 SVGAGI (reference sequence). V shed 6 bases, J shed 2 bases, and the junction held 26 bases outside the gene matches. The CDR3 is 23 amino acids.

The chain joins TRBV6-5 to TRBJ2-3, with TRBD1 matching over 8 bases. CDR1 is MNHEY, CDR2 SVGAGI, per germline. V lost 0 bases, J lost 5 bases, and 4 bases stayed unmatched. The CDR3 has 15 residues. CDR3 nucleotides: TGTGCCAGCAGTTACTCGACCGACAGGGGAGATACGCAGTATTTT. Translated: CASSYSTDRGDTQYF.

V and J are TRBV12-3 or TRBV12-4 and TRBJ1-5; D may be TRBD1 (5 bases). This CDR3 is built from 13 residues. V dropped 5 bases and J dropped 4 bases, with 9 bases sitting between them. The CDR3 here is CASSRQLNQPQHF. CDR3 nucleotides: TGTGCCAGCAGTCGACAGTTGAATCAGCCCCAGCATTTT.

V usage is TRBV24-1 and J usage is TRBJ2-5, with 7 nucleotides matching TRBD1. This CDR3 has 13 residues. The germline V gene has CDR1 KGHDR and CDR2 SFDVKD. After removal of 8 bases from V and 1 base from J, the junction contained 3 bases not matched to a gene. This CDR3 reads CATKDRSQETQYF. CDR3 DNA: TGTGCCACCAAGGACAGGAGCCAAGAGACCCAGTACTTC.